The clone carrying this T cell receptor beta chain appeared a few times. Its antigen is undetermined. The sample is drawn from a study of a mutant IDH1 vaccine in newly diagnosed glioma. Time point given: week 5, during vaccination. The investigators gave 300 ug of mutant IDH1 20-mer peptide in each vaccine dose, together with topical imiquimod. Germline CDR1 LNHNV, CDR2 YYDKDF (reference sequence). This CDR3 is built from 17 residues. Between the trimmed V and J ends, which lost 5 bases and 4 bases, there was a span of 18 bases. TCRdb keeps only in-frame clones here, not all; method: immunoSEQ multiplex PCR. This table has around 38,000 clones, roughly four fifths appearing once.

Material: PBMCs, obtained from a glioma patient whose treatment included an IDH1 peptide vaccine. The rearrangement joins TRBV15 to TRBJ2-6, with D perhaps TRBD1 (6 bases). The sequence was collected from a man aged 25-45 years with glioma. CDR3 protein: CATSSPTPGQGANVLTF. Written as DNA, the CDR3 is TGTGCCACCAGCTCCCCTACCCCGGGACAAGGGGCCAACGTCCTGACTTTC.